A selection of T cell receptor beta chains follows, all from one sample in a study of T cell responses to AZD1222 COVID-19 vaccine. Some clones are missing from TCRdb's copy, which holds only in-frame ones; the method was immunoSEQ multiplex PCR. Of about 150,000 clones listed, roughly 91% are singletons. The source material was peripheral blood, sampled on day 0 of AZD1222 vaccination. These receptors all stem from an adult in good health. CDR3s include the opening cysteine and the closing phenylalanine or tryptophan. D genes are given only for firm matches. Size is stated for part of the rows, as once, few or many counts, or as a class when the clone is expanded.

d_gene	v_gene	abundance	j_gene	CDR3nt	CDR3aa
.	TRBV12-3/TRBV12-4	.	TRBJ1-1	TGTGCCAGCACCCCGGGGGGTCACACTGAAGCTTTCTTT	CASTPGGHTEAFF
.	TRBV27	.	TRBJ2-5	TGTGCCAGCAGTCCCGCAGGGCTCTTATTCAGCGAGACCCAGTACTTC	CASSPAGLLFSETQYF
.	TRBV12-3/TRBV12-4	once	TRBJ2-3	TGTGCCAGCAGTCTAGCGTTCACAGATACGCAGTATTTT	CASSLAFTDTQYF
TRBD1	TRBV3-1/TRBV3-2	.	TRBJ1-2	TGTGCCAGCAGCCAAAGGGACAGCCCCTATGGCTACACCTTC	CASSQRDSPYGYTF
TRBD2	TRBV4-3	.	TRBJ2-7	TGCGCCAGCAGCCAAGACAGTAGCGGGGCCTACGAGCAGTACTTC	CASSQDSSGAYEQYF
.	TRBV6-5	.	TRBJ1-5	TGTGCCAGCAGTTACACCCGAGGTGGGCAGCCCCAGCATTTT	CASSYTRGGQPQHF
.	TRBV19	.	TRBJ1-2	TGTGCCAGTAGTATCGCGGGACCACACTATGGCTACACCTTC	CASSIAGPHYGYTF
.	TRBV19	once	TRBJ1-2	TGTGCCAGTAGTATCGGTTCAGGGGCCGGCTATGGCTACACCTTC	CASSIGSGAGYGYTF
.	TRBV7-9	once	TRBJ1-3	TGTGCCAGCAGCTTAGCGAGAAACACCATATATTTT	CASSLARNTIYF
.	TRBV5-3	.	TRBJ1-1	TGTGCCAGAAGCCACCTGACTGAGGGGCCTGAAGCTTTCTTT	CARSHLTEGPEAFF
.	TRBV7-9	.	TRBJ2-2	TGTGCCAGCAGCTTAGCCTCCGGTCGGTCCCGGGCCAGGGAGCTGTTTTTT	CASSLASGRSRARELFF
.	TRBV6-1	.	TRBJ1-6	TGTGCCAGCAGTGAGCAGGCAAATTCACCCCTCCACTTT	CASSEQANSPLHF
.	TRBV18	.	TRBJ1-1	TGTGCCAGCTCAGACCGACAGAACACTGAAGCTTTCTTT	CASSDRQNTEAFF
.	TRBV2	.	TRBJ2-7	TGTGCCAGCAGTGTAGAGACCGGACAGCAGATCTCCTACGAGCAGTACTTC	CASSVETGQQISYEQYF
.	TRBV18	.	TRBJ1-1	TGTGCCAGCTCACCACTAAGGGAGAACACTGAAGCTTTCTTT	CASSPLRENTEAFF
TRBD1	TRBV6-5	.	TRBJ2-2	TGTGCCAGCAGTTCCCGACAGGGGGTAATTGGCGGGGAGCTGTTTTTT	CASSSRQGVIGGELFF
.	TRBV5-8	.	TRBJ1-2	TGTGCCAGCAGCCTTCGGCGGGTCGAAACAGGTGGCTACACCTTC	CASSLRRVETGGYTF
TRBD1	TRBV28	.	TRBJ2-4	TGTGCCAGCAGTTTGGACAGGTCGGGCGGAAACATTCAGTACTTC	CASSLDRSGGNIQYF
.	TRBV12-3/TRBV12-4	.	TRBJ1-1	TGTGCCAGCAGTCCACCCATGAACACTGAAGCTTTCTTT	CASSPPMNTEAFF
TRBD1	TRBV7-9	.	TRBJ1-1	TGTGCCAGCAGCCCAGGACAGGGTGAAACTGAAGCTTTCTTT	CASSPGQGETEAFF
.	TRBV5-5	once	TRBJ1-6	TGTGCCAGCAGCTTCGCGACAGAGCGGGGACCCCTCCACTTT	CASSFATERGPLHF
.	TRBV5-1	.	TRBJ1-1	TGCGCCAGCAGCCCTATACCCAGGGAGGGTCGCGGCACTGAAGCTTTCTTT	CASSPIPREGRGTEAFF
.	TRBV6-2/TRBV6-3	.	TRBJ1-3	TGTGCCAGCAGCCCGAGGACCCTCATCTCTGGAAACACCATATATTTT	CASSPRTLISGNTIYF
.	TRBV3-1/TRBV3-2	.	TRBJ2-2	TGTGCCAGCAGCCAAGCGGGGCGAGCCACCGGGGAGCTGTTTTTT	CASSQAGRATGELFF
.	TRBV5-4	.	TRBJ2-4	TGTGCCAGCAGCAGTAACAGGGGAGGGGGTAGCATTCAGTACTTC	CASSSNRGGGSIQYF
.	TRBV9	.	TRBJ2-5	TGTGCCAGCAGCGCCCGGCGGGGACGGTTGGAGACCCAGTACTTC	CASSARRGRLETQYF
.	TRBV30	.	TRBJ1-4	TGTGCCTGGACTGACATGTCAACTAATGAAAAACTGTTTTTT	CAWTDMSTNEKLFF
.	TRBV9	.	TRBJ2-1	TGTGCCAGCAGCGTAGGGAAGGGCCGCTACAATGAGCAGTTCTTC	CASSVGKGRYNEQFF
TRBD2	TRBV7-2	.	TRBJ2-5	TGTGCCAGCAGCTTAAAAAAAGAAGCGGGGGGGCGAGAGACCCAGTACTTC	CASSLKKEAGGRETQYF
TRBD1	TRBV7-9	.	TRBJ1-1	TGTGCCAGCAGCTCCCGAGGGACAGGTCAGGAGGACACTGAAGCTTTCTTT	CASSSRGTGQEDTEAFF
TRBD1	TRBV29-1	.	TRBJ2-2	TGCAGCGTTGAGAACAGGGGCAGGGCCGGGGAGCTGTTTTTT	CSVENRGRAGELFF
.	TRBV7-9	.	TRBJ2-7	TGTGCCAGCACCCCGGGGCGGGGAAACTACGAGCAGTACTTC	CASTPGRGNYEQYF
.	TRBV9	.	TRBJ1-6	TGTGCCAGCAGCGCGGACTTGAGCTCCTATAATTCACCCCTCCACTTT	CASSADLSSYNSPLHF
.	TRBV4-3	.	TRBJ2-7	TGCGCCAGCCGCCCAGGAGGGTCCCACGAGCAGTACTTC	CASRPGGSHEQYF
TRBD1	TRBV5-5	.	TRBJ1-6	TGTGCCAGCAGCTTAAGGGGGCAGGCTAATTTTTCACCCCTCCACTTT	CASSLRGQANFSPLHF
.	TRBV20-1	.	TRBJ1-1	TGCAGTGCCCGGGCGCAGGGTGAAGCTTTCTTT	CSARAQGEAFF
.	TRBV4-1	.	TRBJ1-4	TGCGCCAGCAGCCAAGGGTGGACTAATGAAAAACTGTTTTTT	CASSQGWTNEKLFF
.	TRBV6-1	.	TRBJ1-6	TGTGCCAGCAGTGAATATCAGGGGAATTCACCCCTCCACTTT	CASSEYQGNSPLHF
.	TRBV3-1/TRBV3-2	.	TRBJ1-2	TGTGCCAGCAGCCACCTCCTAACCCCGTACGGCTACACCTTC	CASSHLLTPYGYTF
TRBD2	TRBV5-1	.	TRBJ2-5	TGCGCCAGCAGCCCGGGCCGGGGGGCCCAGTACTTC	CASSPGRGAQYF
.	TRBV4-2	.	TRBJ1-5	TGTGCCAGCAGCCAAATTGGTACCAAGCCCCAGCATTTT	CASSQIGTKPQHF
.	TRBV3-1/TRBV3-2	.	TRBJ1-1	TGTGCCAGCAGCCAAGTAGCCGAAGGATTTGGAGCTTTCTTT	CASSQVAEGFGAFF
TRBD1	TRBV2	few	TRBJ2-2	TGTGCCAGCTCTTCCGGTAGGGGGCGTACCGGGGAGCTGTTTTTT	CASSSGRGRTGELFF
.	TRBV7-2	.	TRBJ2-2	TGTGCCAGCAGCTGGCGATCCACCGGGGAGCTGTTTTTT	CASSWRSTGELFF
TRBD1	TRBV5-1	.	TRBJ1-1	TGCGCCAGCAGCTTGATTCCTGGACAGGACACTGAAGCTTTCTTT	CASSLIPGQDTEAFF
TRBD1	TRBV10-3	once	TRBJ2-7	TGTGCCATCAAGCGACAGGGAGCCTACGAGCAGTACTTC	CAIKRQGAYEQYF
TRBD2	TRBV11-3	.	TRBJ2-3	TGTGCCAGCAGCTTGTCTCTAGCGGGGGGACCTACGCAGTATTTT	CASSLSLAGGPTQYF
TRBD2	TRBV7-9	once	TRBJ2-3	TGTGCCAGCAGCCAAGCCGGGACTAGCAAGGGGGGCACAGATACGCAGTATTTT	CASSQAGTSKGGTDTQYF
.	TRBV27	.	TRBJ1-5	TGTGCCAGCAGTCCCGTCGGGAGAAGCAATCAGCCCCAGCATTTT	CASSPVGRSNQPQHF
.	TRBV19	.	TRBJ1-5	TGTGCCAGTAGTCCGCGGATAGGGGGGCCAAGCAATCAGCCCCAGCATTTT	CASSPRIGGPSNQPQHF
TRBD1	TRBV2	.	TRBJ1-1	TGTGCCAGCAGTGAATTGTTCTGGAGACAGGGGCGGAACACTGAAGCTTTCTTT	CASSELFWRQGRNTEAFF